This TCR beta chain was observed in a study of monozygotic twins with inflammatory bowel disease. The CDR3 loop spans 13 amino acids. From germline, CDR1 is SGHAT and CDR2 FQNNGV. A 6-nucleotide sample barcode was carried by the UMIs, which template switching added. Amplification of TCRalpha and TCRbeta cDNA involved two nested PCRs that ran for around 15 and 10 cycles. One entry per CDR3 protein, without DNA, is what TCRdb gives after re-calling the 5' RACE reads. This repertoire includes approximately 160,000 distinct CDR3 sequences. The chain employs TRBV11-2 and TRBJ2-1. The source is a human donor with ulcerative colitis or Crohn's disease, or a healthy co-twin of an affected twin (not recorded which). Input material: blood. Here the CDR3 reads CASSPIWYNEQFF.